This T cell receptor beta chain was retrieved from a study of cytomegalovirus exposure and HLA in healthy donors. Study findings and constraints: Trimming of TCR beta V- and J-genes showed a link, identified in a later analysis, to a missense DCLRE1C variant.

The CDR3 loop spans 13 amino acids. V lost 4 bases, J lost 1 base, and 4 bases stayed unmatched. Germline V gives CDR1 SQVTM, CDR2 ANQGSEA. The sample holds a few counts of this clone. Its target is not known. The PCR had 60 Vbeta and 13 Jbeta primers. TCRdb's table, derived via immunoSEQ multiplex PCR, lists solely in-frame clones and lacks some. The data contain over 90,000 clones, roughly 85% of them seen just once; the ten biggest clones take up 2.6%. The origin of this receptor is a man aged 35 to 55 in good health and CMV-seronegative. Sequenced material: PBMCs. The chain links TRBV29-1 to TRBJ2-7; 7 bases align to TRBD1. The CDR3 loop is CSVGWDSSYEQYF. DNA of the CDR3: TGCAGCGTTGGATGGGACAGTTCCTACGAGCAGTACTTC.